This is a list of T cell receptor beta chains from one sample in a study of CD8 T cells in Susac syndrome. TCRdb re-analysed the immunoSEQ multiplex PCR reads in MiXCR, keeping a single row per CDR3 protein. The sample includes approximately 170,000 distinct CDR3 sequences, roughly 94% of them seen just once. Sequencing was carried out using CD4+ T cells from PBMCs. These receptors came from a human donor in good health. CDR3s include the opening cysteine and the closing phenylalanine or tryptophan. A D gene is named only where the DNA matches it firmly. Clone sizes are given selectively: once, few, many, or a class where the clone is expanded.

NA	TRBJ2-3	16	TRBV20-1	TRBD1	TGCAGTGCTACCGTTTCGACAGGGGGCAGGGTTGGTACGCAGTATTTT	CSATVSTGGRVGTQYF
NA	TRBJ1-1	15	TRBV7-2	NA	TGTGCCAGCAGCTTAGAGAACAGGGTGTGGACTGAAGCTTTCTTT	CASSLENRVWTEAFF
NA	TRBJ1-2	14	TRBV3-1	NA	TGTGCCAGCAGCCAAGAGCTGGGAAACTATGGCTACACCTTC	CASSQELGNYGYTF
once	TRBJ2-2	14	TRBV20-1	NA	TGCAGTGCTAGGCGAGGGATCTCCACCGGGGAGCTGTTTTTT	CSARRGISTGELFF
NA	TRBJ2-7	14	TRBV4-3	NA	TGCGCCAGCAGCCCGGGACTCCTCGGGAACGAGCAGTACTTC	CASSPGLLGNEQYF
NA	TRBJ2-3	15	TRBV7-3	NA	TGTGCCAGCAGCCGATTGGGGACTGTCACAGATACGCAGTATTTT	CASSRLGTVTDTQYF
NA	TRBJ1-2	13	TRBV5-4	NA	TGTGCCAGCAGCTTGAGTGACGGCGATGGCTACACCTTC	CASSLSDGDGYTF
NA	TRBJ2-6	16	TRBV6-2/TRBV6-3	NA	TGTGCCAGCAGTGGGCGGTTAGGGACTGGGGCCAACGTCCTGACTTTC	CASSGRLGTGANVLTF
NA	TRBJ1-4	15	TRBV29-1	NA	TGCAGCGTTGGATTTTTGGGAGAACGTGGTGAAAAACTGTTTTTT	CSVGFLGERGEKLFF
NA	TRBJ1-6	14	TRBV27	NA	TGTGCCAGCAGTTTTTGGGGTGGTGATTCACCCCTCCACTTT	CASSFWGGDSPLHF
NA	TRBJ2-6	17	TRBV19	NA	TGTGCCAGTAGGACTAAGACCGGGACAACTGGGGCCAACGTCCTGACTTTC	CASRTKTGTTGANVLTF
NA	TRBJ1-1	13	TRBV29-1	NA	TGCAGCGTTTCGACAGCCATGAACACTGAAGCTTTCTTT	CSVSTAMNTEAFF
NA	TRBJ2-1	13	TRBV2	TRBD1	TGTGCCAGCAGCCAAGACAGGGACAATGAGCAGTTCTTC	CASSQDRDNEQFF
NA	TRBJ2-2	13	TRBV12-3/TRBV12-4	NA	TGTGCCAGCAGTTTTGCCACAGGGGGGGAGCTGTTTTTT	CASSFATGGELFF